This T cell receptor beta chain came from a study of beta chain features in type 1 diabetes. Background on the study: There were 107,917,701 sorted cells examined across all samples.

This clone was observed a handful of times. Per donor, one heparinised blood draw averaged about 116 mL. As every portion of the isolated RNA was reverse transcribed, the sequencing read expressed TCRB transcripts. Assay: immunoSEQ multiplex PCR; the TCRdb copy retains only in-frame clones and omits some. The sample includes over 120,000 clones, more than 9% of them seen just once. The TCR comes from a man aged 18 to 30 in good health. Source material: naive CD4+ T cells from blood.

CDR3 nucleotide sequence: TGCGCCAGCAGCCAAGTGGGTGGGCAGGGCAATTATGGCTACACCTTC. The encoded protein is CASSQVGGQGNYGYTF. This chain links TRBV4-1 with TRBJ1-2; D may be TRBD1 (5 bases). Per the germline V gene, CDR1 is MGHRA and CDR2 is YSYEKL. The ends were cut back, 1 base at V and 5 bases at J, with 17 bases in the middle. This CDR3 spans 16 amino acids.